These 17 T cell receptor beta chains were sequenced from one sample in a study of cytomegalovirus exposure and HLA in healthy donors. Vbeta (60) and Jbeta (13) primers were used in the PCR. The data were produced by immunoSEQ multiplex PCR, yet TCRdb's version contains in-frame clones alone and is incomplete. The repertoire holds approximately 170,000 clones, around 81% seen once, with about 1.4% in the top ten. Sequencing input: PBMCs. All receptors come from a man aged 35 to 55 in good health and CMV-seronegative.

There are a few counts of this clone. V usage is TRBV7-2 and J usage is TRBJ2-5; TRBD1 agrees at 8 bases. CDR1 is SGHTA and CDR2 is FQGNSA in the germline V gene. The V segment lost 4 bases and the J segment 4 bases; nucleotides outside the gene matches: 11. The CDR3 loop spans 16 amino acids. This chain's CDR3 is CASSSTSRGHGETQYF. The CDR3 DNA is TGTGCCAGCAGCTCCACCAGCAGGGGGCACGGAGAGACCCAGTACTTC.

This chain links TRBV6-1 with TRBJ1-2; D possibly corresponds to TRBD1 (6 bases). The CDR3 runs to 13 residues. Trimming took off 3 bases at V and 5 bases at J, with 10 bases between the two ends. Germline assignment: CDR1 MNHNS and CDR2 SASEGT. CDR3 bases: TGTGCCAGCAGTGACGTTACAGGGTATGGCTACACCTTC. This codes for CASSDVTGYGYTF.

Only a few counts were recorded for this clone. The chain couples TRBV7-9 to TRBJ1-1; D is unclear. Germline-derived CDR1 and CDR2 are SEHNR and FQNEAQ (reference sequence). The CDR3 consists of 14 residues. Trimming pared 7 bases from V and 5 bases from J, leaving 17 bases between. The CDR3 sequence is CASNSASIRTEAFF. For the CDR3, the DNA is TGTGCCAGCAACTCTGCTTCTATCAGGACTGAAGCTTTCTTT.

The CDR3 sequence: CASSKGFRTGGLYSNQPQHF. DNA of the CDR3: TGTGCCAGCAGCAAAGGTTTCAGGACAGGGGGGCTCTATAGCAATCAGCCCCAGCATTTT. The chain is built from TRBV21-1 and TRBJ1-5; the table gives TRBD1 as D, unverified against the DNA. TRBV21-1 is a pseudogene segment. The length of the CDR3 is 20 residues.

This chain links TRBV28 with TRBJ2-5, with TRBD2 matching over 7 bases. The V segment lost 5 bases and the J segment 1 base; nucleotides outside the gene matches: 4. Per germline, CDR1 MDHEN and CDR2 SYDVKM. The CDR3 spans 14 residues. CDR3 nucleotide sequence: TGTGCCAGCAGTCCGACTAGCCTCCAAGAGACCCAGTACTTC. This codes for CASSPTSLQETQYF.

The chain links TRBV27 to TRBJ2-1, with TRBD2 identical over 8 bases. CDR1 and CDR2 (germline): MNHEY, SMNVEV (reference sequence). The CDR3 runs 16 residues. The trim removed 5 bases at V and 7 bases at J, leaving 13 bases unmatched. This chain's CDR3 is CASSVAPSGGANEQFF. As DNA, the CDR3 is TGTGCCAGCAGTGTCGCCCCCAGCGGGGGCGCGAATGAGCAGTTCTTC.

This chain uses TRBV7-6 with TRBJ2-7; no definite D call. This CDR3 has 12 residues. The germline CDR1 and CDR2 sequences are SGHVS and FNYEAQ. V was cut by 1 base and J by 7 bases, with 8 bases left in between. CDR3 protein: CASSLVAEEQYF. The CDR3 DNA is TGTGCCAGCAGCTTAGTGGCAGAAGAGCAGTACTTC.

The chain couples TRBV27 to TRBJ2-1; TRBD2 is a possible D gene (5 bases). Germline CDR1 and CDR2: MNHEY and SMNVEV (reference sequence). V was shortened by 2 bases and J by 8 bases, with 19 bases between the two germline ends. This CDR3 is built from 16 residues. The CDR3 reads CASSLIVTTGHDEQFF. CDR3 DNA sequence: TGTGCCAGCAGTTTAATCGTGACTACGGGCCATGATGAGCAGTTCTTC.

This chain joins TRBV5-1 and TRBJ2-1; 7 nucleotides agree with TRBD1. The junction had 1 base not matched to a gene; V was cut back by 4 bases and J by 3 bases. The CDR3 length is 13 residues. CDR1 and CDR2 (germline): SGHRS, YFSETQ. DNA for the CDR3: TGCGCCAGCAGCGGGGACAGCTACAATGAGCAGTTCTTC. It yields the protein CASSGDSYNEQFF.

The chain is built from TRBV5-8 and TRBJ2-5; D is perhaps TRBD1 (6 bases). CDR3 length equals 15 residues. V was pared by 2 bases and J by 4 bases, with 15 bases between. Per germline, CDR1 SGHTS and CDR2 YDEGEE. The CDR3 is CASSFGTLSRETQYF. DNA of the CDR3: TGTGCCAGCAGCTTCGGGACACTGAGTAGAGAGACCCAGTACTTC.

The chain joins TRBV27 to TRBJ1-4; a weak D match, TRBD1 (5 bases). In germline, CDR1 is MNHEY, CDR2 SMNVEV (reference sequence). This CDR3 is 15 amino acids long. The V end was cut by 0 bases, the J end by 6 bases, with 11 bases between. In DNA, the CDR3 is TGTGCCAGCAGTTTATCGGAGGGACGACATGAAAAACTGTTTTTT. It translates to CASSLSEGRHEKLFF. Looking up the rest from reference TRBV27 and TRBJ1-4 gives the full variable domain: EAQVTQNPRYLITVTGKKLTVTCSQNMNHEYMSWYRQDPGLGLRQIYYSMNVEVTDKGDVPEGYKVSRKEKRNFPLILESPSPNQTSLYFCASSLSEGRHEKLFFGSGTQLSVL.

V gene TRBV15 combines with J gene TRBJ2-7; 7 positions match TRBD1. V dropped 3 bases and J dropped 7; count of bases not matched to a gene: 12. The length of the CDR3 is 15 residues. Germline CDR1 reads LNHNV; CDR2 reads YYDKDF (reference sequence). The CDR3 sequence: CATSSLGTEGWEQYV. CDR3 sequence (DNA): TGTGCCACCAGCAGCCTAGGGACAGAGGGCTGGGAGCAGTACGTC.

The chain employs TRBV6-1 and TRBJ1-4; 8 bases fit TRBD1. The CDR3 runs 15 residues. Trimming at V came to 3 bases and at J to 2 bases, leaving 2 bases not matched to a gene. The germline V gene encodes CDR1 MNHNS and CDR2 SASEGT. Here the CDR3 reads CASSDWTGTNEKLFF. CDR3 sequence (DNA): TGTGCCAGCAGTGACTGGACAGGGACTAATGAAAAACTGTTTTTT.

V and J are TRBV6-6 and TRBJ2-7; 9 nucleotides agree with TRBD1. Germline CDR1 and CDR2: MNHNY and SVGAGI (reference sequence). V gave up 8 bases and J gave up 5 bases; unmatched junction bases: 7. CDR3 size: 13 residues. CDR3 amino acids: CASLRTGDHEQYV. The CDR3, as DNA: TGTGCCAGCCTTAGGACAGGGGACCACGAGCAGTACGTC.

This sequence joins TRBV20-1 and TRBJ1-4; D uncertain. The length of the CDR3 is 10 residues. With 6 bases removed from V and 8 bases from J, the gap between germline ends came to 7 bases. CDR1 is DFQATT and CDR2 is SNEGSKA in the germline V gene (reference sequence). This CDR3 reads CSAIREKLFF. In nucleotides, the CDR3 is TGCAGTGCCATCCGGGAAAAACTGTTTTTT.

The gene calls are TRBV9 and TRBJ1-3, with 10 bases identical to TRBD1. V gave up 4 bases and J gave up 0 bases; unmatched junction bases: 10. The CDR3 length is 18 residues. CDR1 and CDR2 (germline): SGDLS, YYNGEE. CDR3 residues: CASSRDRGQLNSGNTIYF. The CDR3 DNA reads TGTGCCAGCAGCCGGGACAGGGGTCAACTGAACTCTGGAAACACCATATATTTT. The full variable domain, with the rest looked up from reference TRBV9 and TRBJ1-3, is DSGVTQTPKHLITATGQRVTLRCSPRSGDLSVYWYQQSLDQGLQFLIQYYNGEERAKGNILERFSAQQFPDLHSELNLSSLELGDSALYFCASSRDRGQLNSGNTIYFGEGSWLTVV.

The V and J genes are TRBV19 and TRBJ1-2; D is undetermined. CDR1 LNHDA and CDR2 SQIVND come from the germline V gene (reference sequence). This CDR3 comprises 11 residues. V lost 9 bases and J 6 bases, leaving 11 bases between the germline ends. CDR3 amino acids: CASQNADGYTF. CDR3 nucleotides: TGTGCCAGCCAGAATGCGGATGGCTACACCTTC.